The rows below give T cell receptor beta chains drawn from one sample of a study of blood T cell repertoires in COVID-19. The table came from immunoSEQ multiplex PCR; TCRdb's copy has only in-frame clones and leaves some out. The repertoire holds about 280,000 clones, 75% to 90% seen once, with about 12% in the top ten. The specimen sequenced was peripheral blood. Every receptor here comes from a woman in her sixties or seventies with COVID-19, enrolled during active disease. The CDR3 runs from the conserved cysteine through the conserved F or W. Fields, in order: CDR3 length, J gene, clone size, V gene, D gene, CDR3 DNA, CDR3 protein. A D gene is named only where the DNA matches it firmly. A clone size is listed for some rows: how often the clone was seen (once, few, many), or a class if it is expanded.

>13|TRBJ1-1|NA|TRBV3-1/TRBV3-2|NA
TGTGCCAGCAGCCATCTTGTGAACACTGAAGCTTTCTTT
CASSHLVNTEAFF
>13|TRBJ2-7|NA|TRBV7-2|TRBD1
TGTGCCAGCGGAAGACAGGGGAGCGACGAGCAGTACTTC
CASGRQGSDEQYF
>14|TRBJ2-7|once|TRBV3-1/TRBV3-2|NA
TGTGCCAGCAGCCCGGCCGGGGTTGGAAACGAGCAGTACTTC
CASSPAGVGNEQYF
>13|TRBJ1-1|many|TRBV19|NA
TGTGCCAGTAGCCCCAGGACAGCCACTGAAGCTTTCTTT
CASSPRTATEAFF
>15|TRBJ2-3|NA|TRBV11-3|TRBD2
TGTGCCAGCAGCTTAGGAGGTAGCGGGGGAGATACGCAGTATTTT
CASSLGGSGGDTQYF
>13|TRBJ1-5|NA|TRBV12-3/TRBV12-4|NA
TGTGCCAGCACCCAGGGAGGGGATCAGCCCCAGCATTTT
CASTQGGDQPQHF
>13|TRBJ1-1|NA|TRBV24-1|NA
TGTGCCACCAGGGGGGCAGGGTCGACTGAAGCTTTCTTT
CATRGAGSTEAFF
>16|TRBJ1-6|NA|TRBV11-2|NA
TGTGCCAGCAGCTTAGTGGGGGGGGCGCGGGGTTCACCCCTCCACTTT
CASSLVGGARGSPLHF
>14|TRBJ1-1|NA|TRBV18|NA
TGTGCCAGCTCACTAACAGGGATGAACACTGAAGCTTTCTTT
CASSLTGMNTEAFF
>14|TRBJ1-3|few|TRBV5-1|NA
TGCGCCAGCAGCTTTACCAGCTCTGGAAACACCATATATTTT
CASSFTSSGNTIYF
>19|TRBJ1-6|NA|TRBV5-1|TRBD1
TGCGCCAGCAGCTTGAAGGTTTGGGGTCAGGGGACAGATAATTCACCCCTCCACTTT
CASSLKVWGQGTDNSPLHF
>14|TRBJ2-3|NA|TRBV7-2|TRBD2
TGTGCCAGCAGCTTCGGGAGCGGGGGAAATACGCAGTATTTT
CASSFGSGGNTQYF
>14|TRBJ1-1|few|TRBV9|TRBD1
TGTGCCAGCAGCCAGGGGGCAGAAGGAACTGAAGCTTTCTTT
CASSQGAEGTEAFF
>18|TRBJ2-6|once|TRBV27|TRBD1
TGTGCCAGCAGTCGGACCCCGGGACAGGGCTTTGGGGCCAACGTCCTGACTTTC
CASSRTPGQGFGANVLTF
>16|TRBJ2-7|once|TRBV19|TRBD1
TGTGCCAGTAGTCGAAGGTACCGGGACAGGGGCTACGAGCAGTACTTC
CASSRRYRDRGYEQYF
>15|TRBJ1-6|NA|TRBV6-5|NA
TGTGCCAGCACCCCACTGGTCTCCCGTAATTCACCCCTCCACTTT
CASTPLVSRNSPLHF
>13|TRBJ2-3|NA|TRBV7-9|NA
TGTGCCAGCAGCCCCCCCTTTTCAGATACGCAGTATTTT
CASSPPFSDTQYF
>15|TRBJ2-3|NA|TRBV5-1|TRBD1
TGCGCCAGCAGCCCCCGAGGACAGGATTCAGATACGCAGTATTTT
CASSPRGQDSDTQYF
>16|TRBJ1-2|few|TRBV28|NA
TGTGCCAGCAGTTTACTAGGACACCGAGATAACTATGGCTACACCTTC
CASSLLGHRDNYGYTF
>16|TRBJ2-5|NA|TRBV11-2|TRBD1
TGTGCCAGCAGCTTAGACCCCGGGACAGGGAGGGAGACCCAGTACTTC
CASSLDPGTGRETQYF
>17|TRBJ2-5|NA|TRBV21-1|NA
TGTGCCAGCAGCATGAAGGGGCTACACCACCATTCGGAGACCCAGTACTTC
CASSMKGLHHHSETQYF
>13|TRBJ1-2|NA|TRBV29-1|NA
TGCAGCGTTGTAGGGGTCCCTAACTATGGCTACACCTTC
CSVVGVPNYGYTF
>12|TRBJ1-2|NA|TRBV29-1|NA
TGCAGCGCTACAGGGTGGAACTATGGCTACACCTTC
CSATGWNYGYTF
>17|TRBJ2-5|NA|TRBV7-9|TRBD2
TGTGCCAGCAGCTTAATATTTGCGGGGGAGAGAAAAGAGACCCAGTACTTC
CASSLIFAGERKETQYF
>17|TRBJ1-4|NA|TRBV18|NA
TGTGCCAGCTCACCACCGTTGCGGGGGCAAACTAATGAAAAACTGTTTTTT
CASSPPLRGQTNEKLFF
>16|TRBJ2-1|few|TRBV7-3|NA
TGTGCCAGCAGCTCAAATGCGCGGGGGCGGTTCAATGAGCAGTTCTTC
CASSSNARGRFNEQFF
>13|TRBJ1-1|NA|TRBV10-3|NA
TGTGCCATCAGTGAGTCGGACGGAGGGGTATTTTTCTTT
CAISESDGGVFFF
>15|TRBJ2-7|NA|TRBV28|TRBD2
TGTGCCAGCAGACCCAATAGCGGGGAAGTAAGGGAGCAGTACTTC
CASRPNSGEVREQYF
>16|TRBJ1-5|NA|TRBV5-8|TRBD1
TGTGCCAGCAGCTTGACCGGGACAGGGAGTGGCCAGCCCCAGCATTTT
CASSLTGTGSGQPQHF
>13|TRBJ1-2|NA|TRBV7-3|TRBD1
TGTGCCAGCAGCTTACCCGACAGGGTGGGCTACACCTTC
CASSLPDRVGYTF
>16|TRBJ1-3|NA|TRBV6-1|NA
TGTGCCAGCAGTGAAGCGTTGAGTATCTCTGGAAACACCATATATTTT
CASSEALSISGNTIYF
>15|TRBJ2-3|NA|TRBV27|NA
TGTGCCAGCAGTTTAAAACTAGCCCCGGGGTATACGCAGTATTTT
CASSLKLAPGYTQYF
>13|TRBJ1-1|NA|TRBV15|NA
TGTGCCACCAGCAGAGGCGGGAACACTGAAGCTTTCTTT
CATSRGGNTEAFF
>13|TRBJ1-5|NA|TRBV30|NA
TGTGCCTGGAGTGTCGCGGGCAATCAGCCCCAGCATTTT
CAWSVAGNQPQHF
>16|TRBJ1-1|once|TRBV5-4|TRBD1
TGTGCCAGCAGCTTGGGGCTACAACAGGGGACCACTGAAGCTTTCTTT
CASSLGLQQGTTEAFF
>15|TRBJ2-3|NA|TRBV11-3|TRBD1
TGTGCCAGCAGCCCCAGGGGGAGTGCTACAGATACGCAGTATTTT
CASSPRGSATDTQYF
>15|TRBJ1-2|NA|TRBV28|NA
TGTGCCAGCAGTTTGGTGGCAGGGAGGAAGTATGGCTACACCTTC
CASSLVAGRKYGYTF
>14|TRBJ2-6|NA|TRBV5-1|TRBD1
TGCGCCAGTTTTACAGGGGTTGGGGCCAACGTCCTGACTTTC
CASFTGVGANVLTF
>15|TRBJ1-1|NA|TRBV19|NA
TGTGCCAGTAGTTGGGCCCTTAAAATGAACACTGAAGCTTTCTTT
CASSWALKMNTEAFF
>16|TRBJ2-7|NA|TRBV14|TRBD1
TGTGCCAGCAGCTTACCGGGACAGGGGCGCTCCTACGAGCAGTACTTC
CASSLPGQGRSYEQYF
>13|TRBJ1-2|once|TRBV28|TRBD1
TGTGCCAGCAGTTCTGGGCAGGGGGCAAGTTGGGGATTC
CASSSGQGASWGF
>14|TRBJ2-2|NA|TRBV7-9|TRBD2
TGTGCCAGCAGCTCTAGCGGGGGCGGCGGGGAGCTGTTTTTT
CASSSSGGGGELFF
>15|TRBJ1-1|NA|TRBV5-4|TRBD1
TGTGCCAGCAGCTCTGGACAGGACATGAACACTGAAGCTTTCTTT
CASSSGQDMNTEAFF
>14|TRBJ1-3|NA|TRBV19|NA
TGTGCCAGTAGCGAAAGGCAGGCTGGAAACACCATATATTTT
CASSERQAGNTIYF
>13|TRBJ1-5|NA|TRBV19|NA
TGTGCCAGTAAACGGGAGGGCAATCAGCCCCAGCATTTT
CASKREGNQPQHF
>17|TRBJ2-2|few|TRBV7-3|TRBD1
TGTGCCAGCAGCTTAACGAGGGGACAGGCCTCCACCGGGGAGCTGTTTTTT
CASSLTRGQASTGELFF
>11|TRBJ2-7|NA|TRBV29-1|TRBD1
TGCAGCGCAGGGACAGGGGGGGAGCAGTACTTC
CSAGTGGEQYF
>14|TRBJ1-2|few|TRBV5-1|NA
TGCGCCAGCGGGGAGGCATCACTTAACTATGGCTACACCTTC
CASGEASLNYGYTF
>15|TRBJ1-3|NA|TRBV7-2|TRBD1
TGTGCCAGCAGCTTTGACAGGGGTGAAAGAAACACCATATATTTT
CASSFDRGERNTIYF
>13|TRBJ1-3|NA|TRBV12-3/TRBV12-4|NA
TGTGCCAGCTCGACGGACAGTGGAAACACCATATATTTT
CASSTDSGNTIYF
>15|TRBJ1-2|once|TRBV19|TRBD1
TGTGCCAGTAGTAGCGGGACAGATACTAACTATGGCTACACCTTC
CASSSGTDTNYGYTF
>13|TRBJ2-1|NA|TRBV5-1|NA
TGCGCCAGCAGCTTGGACAGTTACAATGAGCAGTTCTTC
CASSLDSYNEQFF
>15|TRBJ2-1|NA|TRBV7-3|TRBD2
TGTGCCAGCAGCCGTAGCGGGGGGCCCTACAATGAGCAGTTCTTC
CASSRSGGPYNEQFF